The clone carrying this T cell receptor (beta chain) was recorded at least ten times. One junction end disagrees with the germline gene, perhaps due to a read error. MiXCR, applied by TCRdb to the 5' RACE reads, yields one record per CDR3 protein. The sample consists of about 65,000 distinct CDR3 sequences, 4.1% of them appearing once. This entry is derived from a study of neurological immune-mediated disorders. The length of the CDR3 is 17 residues. The germline gives CDR1 SGHVS, CDR2 FNYEAQ. The clonotype comes from a man aged 50 or older with multiple sclerosis. This sequence joins TRBV7-6 and TRBJ1-5; 9 bases align to TRBD1. The sequenced sample consisted of PBMCs. DNA of the CDR3: TGTGCCAGCAGCTCCGGAGCAGGGACAGGGCTCAATCAGCCCCAGAATTTT. Residues: CASSSGAGTGLNQPQNF.